A selection of T cell receptor beta chains follows, all from one sample in a study of T cell responses to AZD1222 COVID-19 vaccine. Produced via immunoSEQ multiplex PCR; TCRdb's table is partial and in-frame only. The sample has some 100,000 clones; roughly nine tenths are singletons. The source material was peripheral blood, sampled 28 days after the second AZD1222 dose. The receptors stem from an adult who received the AZD1222 COVID-19 vaccine. Each CDR3 is given with its conserved first and last residue. Fields, in order: D gene, J gene, clone size, CDR3 length, V gene, CDR3 DNA, CDR3 protein. The D gene is left open where the match is weak. Only some rows state a clone size, as once, few, many or a class for expanded clones.

D: -
J: TRBJ2-5
size: -
length: 15
V: TRBV4-1
DNA: TGCGCCAGCAGCCCAGGGACTGTTGGGCAAGAGACCCAGTACTTC
CDR3: CASSPGTVGQETQYF

D: -
J: TRBJ1-3
size: -
length: 15
V: TRBV6-2/TRBV6-3
DNA: TGTGCCAGCAGTTACCTGGCAGGGGTTCGAAACACCATATATTTT
CDR3: CASSYLAGVRNTIYF

D: -
J: TRBJ2-7
size: -
length: 14
V: TRBV7-2
DNA: TGTGCCAGCAGCCAATCAGCGTTTTACTACGAGCAGTACTTC
CDR3: CASSQSAFYYEQYF

D: TRBD2
J: TRBJ2-1
size: -
length: 15
V: TRBV7-3
DNA: TGTGCCAGCAGCTCCTCTAGCGGCGGGGCCGATGAGCAGTTCTTC
CDR3: CASSSSSGGADEQFF

D: TRBD1
J: TRBJ2-2
size: -
length: 16
V: TRBV3-1/TRBV3-2
DNA: TGTGCCAGCAGCCAAGGGGCCCGCAGGGGGACCGGGGAGCTGTTTTTT
CDR3: CASSQGARRGTGELFF

D: TRBD1
J: TRBJ2-5
size: -
length: 15
V: TRBV5-4
DNA: TGTGCCAGCAGGTGGGACAGGGAAGCTCAAGAGACCCAGTACTTC
CDR3: CASRWDREAQETQYF

D: -
J: TRBJ1-1
size: -
length: 15
V: TRBV10-3
DNA: TGTGCCATCAGTGACCCAGGGGAAATGAACACTGAAGCTTTCTTT
CDR3: CAISDPGEMNTEAFF

D: TRBD1
J: TRBJ1-1
size: once
length: 12
V: TRBV7-9
DNA: TGTGCCAGCAGCCCGGACAGGGCTGAAGCTTTCTTT
CDR3: CASSPDRAEAFF

D: -
J: TRBJ2-3
size: -
length: 12
V: TRBV7-3
DNA: TGTGCCAGCACCACTAGCACAGATACGCAGTATTTT
CDR3: CASTTSTDTQYF

D: -
J: TRBJ1-2
size: -
length: 14
V: TRBV5-1
DNA: TGCGCCAGCAGCTTTCCGGACTCGCTTGGGGGCTACACCTTC
CDR3: CASSFPDSLGGYTF

D: TRBD1
J: TRBJ1-5
size: -
length: 16
V: TRBV27
DNA: TGTGCCAGCAGCAAGGTGGGACAGACTAGCAATCAGCCCCAGCATTTT
CDR3: CASSKVGQTSNQPQHF

D: -
J: TRBJ1-4
size: -
length: 15
V: TRBV19
DNA: TGTGCCAGTAGTCCATACAGATCAACTAATGAAAAACTGTTTTTT
CDR3: CASSPYRSTNEKLFF

D: -
J: TRBJ2-1
size: -
length: 13
V: TRBV7-2
DNA: TGTGCCAGCAGCCCAACCACTTGGGTACAGCAGTTCTTC
CDR3: CASSPTTWVQQFF

D: -
J: TRBJ2-1
size: -
length: 12
V: TRBV12-3/TRBV12-4
DNA: TGTGCCAGCAGTTTGTATGGGAATGAGCAGTTCTTC
CDR3: CASSLYGNEQFF

D: -
J: TRBJ1-4
size: once
length: 15
V: TRBV5-1
DNA: TGCGCCAGCAGCTTTAGGCGTGCAACTAATGAAAAACTGTTTTTT
CDR3: CASSFRRATNEKLFF

D: -
J: TRBJ1-2
size: -
length: 18
V: TRBV21-1
DNA: TGTGCCAGCAGCGATTCACCGGGACAGGGAATCGTGGCGCGCGGCTACACCTTC
CDR3: CASSDSPGQGIVARGYTF

D: -
J: TRBJ2-7
size: -
length: 14
V: TRBV6-2/TRBV6-3
DNA: TGTGCCAGCAGTTATTTAGTTGGAGGCGACGAGCAGTACTTC
CDR3: CASSYLVGGDEQYF

D: -
J: TRBJ1-4
size: -
length: 15
V: TRBV6-5
DNA: TGTGCCAGCAGTTACTCGTTTACCCAAGGTGGGAAACTGTTTTTT
CDR3: CASSYSFTQGGKLFF

D: -
J: TRBJ1-2
size: -
length: 14
V: TRBV2
DNA: TGTGCCAGCGGGGTCCAGCCCCGAGGCTATGGCTACACCTTC
CDR3: CASGVQPRGYGYTF

D: TRBD1
J: TRBJ2-2
size: -
length: 17
V: TRBV7-8
DNA: TGTGCCAGCAGCTCCCGGGAAGGACAGGGTAGCGCCGGGGAGCTGTTTTTT
CDR3: CASSSREGQGSAGELFF

D: -
J: TRBJ1-5
size: -
length: 13
V: TRBV2
DNA: TGTGCCAGCAGTGACAGTTTTGTACCGCCCCAGCATTTT
CDR3: CASSDSFVPPQHF

D: -
J: TRBJ2-5
size: -
length: 13
V: TRBV5-1
DNA: TGCGCCACCTCGGTGGAGGGACAAGAGACCCAGTACTTC
CDR3: CATSVEGQETQYF

D: -
J: TRBJ1-1
size: -
length: 14
V: TRBV7-3
DNA: TGTGCCAGCAGCCTCGACAGAGTGAACACTGAAGCTTTCTTT
CDR3: CASSLDRVNTEAFF

D: -
J: TRBJ1-2
size: -
length: 13
V: TRBV15
DNA: TGTGCCACCAGCAGAGAGGAACGCCGGGGCTACACCTTC
CDR3: CATSREERRGYTF

D: -
J: TRBJ2-1
size: -
length: 15
V: TRBV19
DNA: TGTGCCAGTAGTATATTGGGGGCCACCTACAATGAGCAGTTCTTC
CDR3: CASSILGATYNEQFF

D: -
J: TRBJ1-5
size: -
length: 14
V: TRBV2
DNA: TGTGCCAGCAGTGATAGGGTCGGCAATCAGCCCCAGCATTTT
CDR3: CASSDRVGNQPQHF

D: TRBD1
J: TRBJ1-5
size: -
length: 17
V: TRBV19
DNA: TGTGCCAGTACCATCACTCGACAGGGGGGGGACAATCAGCCCCAGCATTTT
CDR3: CASTITRQGGDNQPQHF

D: -
J: TRBJ1-1
size: -
length: 13
V: TRBV12-3/TRBV12-4
DNA: TGTGCCAGCAGCTGGACAGAGAACACTGAAGCTTTCTTT
CDR3: CASSWTENTEAFF

D: -
J: TRBJ1-1
size: -
length: 15
V: TRBV5-1
DNA: TGCGCCAGCAGCTTCCAGACAGGTCCGAACACTGAAGCTTTCTTT
CDR3: CASSFQTGPNTEAFF

D: -
J: TRBJ1-3
size: -
length: 16
V: TRBV7-6
DNA: TGTGCCAGCAGCTTAAGGCCAAATCCTGCAGGAAACACCATATATTTT
CDR3: CASSLRPNPAGNTIYF

D: TRBD1
J: TRBJ1-1
size: -
length: 18
V: TRBV5-6
DNA: TGTGCCAGCAGCTTGAGGAGGGGACAGGGGGCCCAGTGGACTGAAGCTTTCTTT
CDR3: CASSLRRGQGAQWTEAFF

D: TRBD1
J: TRBJ2-3
size: -
length: 17
V: TRBV19
DNA: TGTGCCAGTAGTATATCCCCTGGACAGGGAAGCACAGATACGCAGTATTTT
CDR3: CASSISPGQGSTDTQYF

D: TRBD2
J: TRBJ2-1
size: -
length: 15
V: TRBV2
DNA: TGTGCCAGCAGTCTCGCGGGGGGCCCCCCGAATGAGCAGTTCTTC
CDR3: CASSLAGGPPNEQFF

D: -
J: TRBJ2-2
size: -
length: 17
V: TRBV18
DNA: TGTGCCAGCTCACCCTTATCAGGGGCTTCGGACACCGGGGAGCTGTTTTTT
CDR3: CASSPLSGASDTGELFF

D: -
J: TRBJ1-1
size: -
length: 17
V: TRBV3-1/TRBV3-2
DNA: TGTGCCAGCAGCCACCACTTAGGGGGGGGGATGGACACTGAAGCTTTCTTT
CDR3: CASSHHLGGGMDTEAFF

D: -
J: TRBJ1-4
size: once
length: 15
V: TRBV4-2
DNA: TGTGCCAGCAGCCAAGGAGTCGCAACTAATGAAAAACTGTTTTTT
CDR3: CASSQGVATNEKLFF

D: -
J: TRBJ1-1
size: -
length: 17
V: TRBV14
DNA: TGTCCCACCAGCCAACAAACGACCGGGACTCTGAACACTGAAGCTTTCTTT
CDR3: CPTSQQTTGTLNTEAFF

D: -
J: TRBJ1-1
size: -
length: 14
V: TRBV18
DNA: TGTGCCAGCTCACCGGGGTTCTGGAACACTGAAGCTTTCTTT
CDR3: CASSPGFWNTEAFF

D: -
J: TRBJ2-3
size: -
length: 16
V: TRBV10-3
DNA: TGTGCCATCAGCTCAGCAACTACCACTAGCACAGATACGCAGTATTTT
CDR3: CAISSATTTSTDTQYF

D: -
J: TRBJ2-7
size: -
length: 13
V: TRBV7-3
DNA: TGTGCCAGCAGCCCCACCACCGGGATGGAGCAGTACTTC
CDR3: CASSPTTGMEQYF

D: -
J: TRBJ2-3
size: -
length: 16
V: TRBV4-3
DNA: TGCGCCAGCAGCCTCGAAAACGGGGACTCCTCAGATACGCAGTATTTT
CDR3: CASSLENGDSSDTQYF

D: TRBD1
J: TRBJ1-2
size: -
length: 18
V: TRBV6-2/TRBV6-3
DNA: TGTGCCAGCAGTCATGGACAGGGCCAAAAGAAGCGGGGATATGGCTACACCTTC
CDR3: CASSHGQGQKKRGYGYTF

D: -
J: TRBJ1-6
size: -
length: 15
V: TRBV2
DNA: TGTGCCAGCAGACGAAGCAGCTCCTATAATTCACCCCTCCACTTT
CDR3: CASRRSSSYNSPLHF

D: -
J: TRBJ1-2
size: -
length: 14
V: TRBV14
DNA: TGTGCCAGCAGCCAACGGACGGGGAACTATGGCTACACCTTC
CDR3: CASSQRTGNYGYTF

D: -
J: TRBJ1-5
size: -
length: 14
V: TRBV7-8
DNA: TGTGCCAGCAGCGTAGGGGGGGGCAATCAGCCCCAGCATTTT
CDR3: CASSVGGGNQPQHF

D: TRBD1
J: TRBJ1-2
size: -
length: 15
V: TRBV9
DNA: TGTGCCAGCAGCTTCAGGGACAGGGCTGAGTACGGCTACACCTTC
CDR3: CASSFRDRAEYGYTF

D: TRBD1
J: TRBJ1-1
size: -
length: 14
V: TRBV9
DNA: TGTGCCAGCAGCGCAGGGGGCGCGAACACTGAAGCTTTCTTT
CDR3: CASSAGGANTEAFF

D: TRBD1
J: TRBJ1-4
size: -
length: 14
V: TRBV6-5
DNA: TGTGCCAGCATTCAGGAGACAGGGAGGGAAAAACTGTTTTTT
CDR3: CASIQETGREKLFF

D: -
J: TRBJ1-2
size: -
length: 14
V: TRBV6-1
DNA: TGTGCCAGCAGTGAAGATGTCCGGGTGGGACGCTACACCTTC
CDR3: CASSEDVRVGRYTF

D: TRBD1
J: TRBJ1-1
size: -
length: 13
V: TRBV27
DNA: TGTGCCAGCAGTCAGGGGGCGGCGACTGAAGCTTTCTTT
CDR3: CASSQGAATEAFF

D: -
J: TRBJ1-2
size: once
length: 13
V: TRBV6-5
DNA: TGTGCCAGCAGGCCTACAGGGTCCTATGGCTACACCTTC
CDR3: CASRPTGSYGYTF

D: TRBD1
J: TRBJ2-5
size: -
length: 15
V: TRBV6-6
DNA: TGTGCCAGCAGCCTCACTCCCGACAGGGTAGAGACCCAGTACTTC
CDR3: CASSLTPDRVETQYF

D: TRBD1
J: TRBJ1-2
size: -
length: 15
V: TRBV7-9
DNA: TGTGCCAGCAGCCCGAGACAGGGCTCGGTGGGAGGCTACACCTTC
CDR3: CASSPRQGSVGGYTF

D: TRBD1
J: TRBJ1-6
size: -
length: 14
V: TRBV30
DNA: TGTGCCTGGAGCCCAACAGGGGGAGGTTCACCCCTCCACTTT
CDR3: CAWSPTGGGSPLHF